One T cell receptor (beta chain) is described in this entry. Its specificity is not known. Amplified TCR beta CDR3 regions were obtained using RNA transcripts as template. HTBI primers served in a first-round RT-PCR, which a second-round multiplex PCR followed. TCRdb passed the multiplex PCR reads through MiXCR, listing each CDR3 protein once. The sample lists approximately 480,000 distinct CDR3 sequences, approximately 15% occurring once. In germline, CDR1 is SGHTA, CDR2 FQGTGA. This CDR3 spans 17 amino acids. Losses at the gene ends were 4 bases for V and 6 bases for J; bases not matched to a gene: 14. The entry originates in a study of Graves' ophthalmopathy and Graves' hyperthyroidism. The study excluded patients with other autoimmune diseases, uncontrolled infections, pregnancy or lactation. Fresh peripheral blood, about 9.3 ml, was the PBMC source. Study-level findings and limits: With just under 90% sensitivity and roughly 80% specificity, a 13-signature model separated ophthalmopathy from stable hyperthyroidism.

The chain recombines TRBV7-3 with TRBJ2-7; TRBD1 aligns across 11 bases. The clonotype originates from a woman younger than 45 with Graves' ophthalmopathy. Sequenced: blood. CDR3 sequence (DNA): TGTGCCAGCAGCTCTCCGGGGACAGGGGGAATTGTGTTCGAGCAGTACTTC. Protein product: CASSSPGTGGIVFEQYF.